A selection of T cell receptor beta chains follows, all from one sample in a study of post-analysis software for immune sequencing data. TCRdb passed the PCR reads through MiXCR, listing each CDR3 protein once. The table shows roughly 800,000 distinct CDR3 sequences, with roughly 50% occurring only once. The source material was blood. The origin of the receptors is a girl between 10 and 17 years old with multiple sclerosis. Each CDR3 is given with its conserved first and last residue.

V gene: TRBV2
J gene: TRBJ2-2
CDR3 protein: CASSRTTSVTGELFF

V gene: TRBV9
J gene: TRBJ1-1
CDR3 protein: CASSVEGTGGMNTEAFF

V gene: TRBV29-1
J gene: TRBJ1-1
CDR3 protein: CSVAWDYEAFF

V gene: TRBV3-1
J gene: TRBJ2-1
CDR3 protein: CASSRGQGEQFF

V gene: TRBV6-5
J gene: TRBJ2-1
CDR3 protein: CASSYGLAGGSNEQFF

V gene: TRBV6-1
J gene: TRBJ1-2
CDR3 protein: CASSPPRAGTGAPYYGYTF

V gene: TRBV7-2
J gene: TRBJ2-1
CDR3 protein: CASSFGLGTSYEQFF

V gene: TRBV29-1
J gene: TRBJ1-2
CDR3 protein: CSVGGGDYGYTF

V gene: TRBV4-3
J gene: TRBJ2-1
CDR3 protein: CASSQDGTGGIFGEQFF

V gene: TRBV6-9
J gene: TRBJ2-3
CDR3 protein: CASSYPSGTRGDTQYF

V gene: TRBV7-9
J gene: TRBJ1-2
CDR3 protein: CASSAFGQEGYTF

V gene: TRBV20-1
J gene: TRBJ1-1
CDR3 protein: CSAPSPFMNTEAFF

V gene: TRBV15
J gene: TRBJ2-1
CDR3 protein: CATSRDLGGPYNEQFF

V gene: TRBV29-1
J gene: .
CDR3 protein: CSVVSRREQYF

V gene: TRBV28
J gene: TRBJ2-3
CDR3 protein: CASSLELLLAGSSTDTQYF

V gene: TRBV15
J gene: TRBJ1-5
CDR3 protein: CATSGLASSNQPQHF

V gene: TRBV7-2
J gene: TRBJ1-1
CDR3 protein: CASSGEVNTEAFF

V gene: TRBV20-1
J gene: TRBJ2-7
CDR3 protein: CSARDPIRGEQYF

V gene: TRBV7-2
J gene: TRBJ2-7
CDR3 protein: CASTITGWGDYEQYF

V gene: TRBV29-1
J gene: TRBJ1-2
CDR3 protein: CSVESWSEYGYTF